Below, 20 T cell receptor beta chains from the same sample are listed, as sequenced in a study of T cells in pancreatic ductal adenocarcinoma. The protocol was immunoSEQ multiplex PCR, while the TCRdb copy is restricted to in-frame clones and leaves out a portion. The sample lists over 7,500 clones, roughly nine tenths seen once, with approximately 3.1% in the top ten. The selected patients with pancreatic ductal adenocarcinoma had surgery but no neoadjuvant therapy. The sequencing input was PBMCs. The receptors here all came from a human donor with pancreatic ductal adenocarcinoma.

This chain links TRBV4-2 with TRBJ1-3, with D hard to call. CDR1 is LGHNA and CDR2 is YNFKEQ in the germline V gene. V dropped 1 base and J dropped 0 bases, with 10 bases sitting between them. The CDR3 has 16 amino acids. CDR3 loop: CASSQAASSSGNTIYF. CDR3 in DNA: TGTGCCAGCAGCCAAGCGGCCTCTAGCTCTGGAAACACCATATATTTT.

This rearrangement joins TRBV28 to TRBJ1-2, with 7 nucleotides matching TRBD1. V lost 3 bases and J lost 5; bases outside the gene matches: 12. The CDR3 covers 16 residues. CDR1 is MDHEN and CDR2 is SYDVKM in the germline V gene. The CDR3 DNA sequence: TGTGCCAGCAGTTTGCAGAACTCCGGGACAGTTTATGGCTACACCTTC. Residues: CASSLQNSGTVYGYTF.

The V gene is TRBV7-6, the J gene TRBJ1-6; no clear D. The CDR3 runs to 15 residues. V dropped 1 base and J dropped 2 bases, with 6 bases sitting between them. Germline V gene sequence: CDR1 SGHVS, CDR2 FNYEAQ. In DNA, the CDR3 is TGTGCCAGCAGCTTAGGACAAGCCTATAATTCACCCCTCCACTTT. Amino acids: CASSLGQAYNSPLHF.

The V call is TRBV7-2, the J call TRBJ1-4; TRBD1 might be the D (6 bases). Germline values: CDR1 SGHTA, CDR2 FQGNSA. V lost 4 bases, J lost 3 bases, and 15 bases lay in between. The CDR3 spans 16 residues. The CDR3 sequence: CASSSLEAGANEKLFF. The CDR3 coding sequence is TGTGCCAGCAGCTCCTTAGAAGCAGGGGCTAATGAAAAACTGTTTTTT.

The chain carries TRBV5-1 and TRBJ2-7; no definite D call. Germline values: CDR1 SGHRS, CDR2 YFSETQ. V was pared by 2 bases and J by 1 base, with 13 bases between. The CDR3 covers 15 residues. CDR3 amino acids: CASSFAGLSSYEQYF. In nucleotides, the CDR3 is TGCGCCAGCAGCTTCGCAGGCCTATCTTCCTACGAGCAGTACTTC.

The chain joins TRBV7-3 to TRBJ2-2; TRBD2 matches at 9 bases. CDR1 and CDR2 (germline): SGHTA, FQGTGA. There are 17 residues in the CDR3. V lost 5 bases to trimming and J lost 3 bases; unmatched junction nucleotides: 10. The CDR3 nucleotides read TGTGCCAGCAGCCCACGCAGCGGGGGGCCCTACACCGGGGAGCTGTTTTTT. Translating gives CASSPRSGGPYTGELFF.

This chain uses TRBV28 with TRBJ2-2; a possible D gene is TRBD2 (5 bases). Germline V gene lookup returns CDR1 MDHEN and CDR2 SYDVKM. This CDR3 comprises 15 residues. Trimming stripped 5 bases from V and 6 bases from J, with 16 bases between. The CDR3 loop reads CASSLRTQRAGELFF. Here the CDR3 DNA reads TGTGCCAGCAGTCTCCGGACCCAGAGGGCCGGGGAGCTGTTTTTT.

This rearrangement joins TRBV9 to TRBJ2-7; TRBD2 matches at 10 bases. The V gene end was trimmed by 3 bases and the J gene end by 4 bases; junction bases not matched to a gene: 7. Germline V gives CDR1 SGDLS, CDR2 YYNGEE. The CDR3 extends over 15 amino acids. CDR3: CASSAGAGGQYEQYF. The CDR3 DNA is TGTGCCAGCAGCGCCGGAGCGGGGGGGCAATACGAGCAGTACTTC.

In this sample, this clone turned up once. The V gene is TRBV28, the J gene TRBJ1-1; D perhaps matches TRBD1 (5 bases). Germline assignment: CDR1 MDHEN and CDR2 SYDVKM. V gave up 3 bases and J gave up 3 bases, with 11 bases separating them. The CDR3 runs to 14 residues. CDR3 DNA: TGTGCCAGCAGTTTTTCCAGGGAGGACACTGAAGCTTTCTTT. Protein sequence: CASSFSREDTEAFF. Full variable domain (rest looked up from reference TRBV28 and TRBJ1-1): DVKVTQSSRYLVKRTGEKVFLECVQDMDHENMFWYRQDPGLGLRLIYFSYDVKMKEKGDIPEGYSVSREKKERFSLILESASTNQTSMYLCASSFSREDTEAFFGQGTRLTVV.

The rearrangement uses TRBV7-2 and TRBJ1-2, with D possibly being TRBD1 (6 bases). The CDR3 spans 14 residues. CDR1 and CDR2 from the germline V gene are SGHTA and FQGNSA. Trimming removed 5 bases from V and 2 bases from J, with 12 bases in between. Here the CDR3 reads CASSRQGWNYGYTF. The CDR3 DNA reads as TGTGCCAGCAGCCGCCAGGGGTGGAACTATGGCTACACCTTC.

The gene calls are TRBV7-6 and TRBJ2-7, with D possibly being TRBD2 (6 bases). The V gene lost 3 bases and the J gene lost 3 bases, with 21 bases spanning the gap. The CDR3 covers 17 residues. Germline V gene sequence: CDR1 SGHVS, CDR2 FNYEAQ. The CDR3 spells CASSLPFTGLLYYEQYF. In DNA, the CDR3 is TGTGCCAGCAGCTTGCCCTTTACGGGACTGCTATACTACGAGCAGTACTTC. The full variable domain, with the rest looked up from reference TRBV7-6 and TRBJ2-7, is GAGVSQSPRYKVTKRGQDVALRCDPISGHVSLYWYRQALGQGPEFLTYFNYEAQQDKSGLPNDRFSAERPEGSISTLTIQRTEQRDSAMYRCASSLPFTGLLYYEQYFGPGTRLTVT.

The sample holds a few counts of this clone. The V gene is TRBV7-9, the J gene TRBJ2-6; 9 nucleotides align to TRBD1. From germline, CDR1 is SEHNR and CDR2 FQNEAQ (reference sequence). CDR3 length: 18 residues. V shed 1 base, J shed 3 bases, and the junction held 7 bases outside the gene matches. The CDR3 loop reads CASSLVPGQGFGANVLTF. CDR3 sequence (DNA): TGTGCCAGCAGCTTAGTCCCGGGACAGGGCTTTGGGGCCAACGTCCTGACTTTC.

The CDR3 bases are TGTGCCAGCAGCTTTGGGCGGACTCTCTCCTACAATGAGCAGTTCTTC. Protein product: CASSFGRTLSYNEQFF. The V gene is TRBV5-4, the J gene TRBJ2-1; D perhaps matches TRBD2 (5 bases). CDR1 is SGHNT, CDR2 YYREEE, per germline (reference sequence). This CDR3 is 16 amino acids long. V lost 2 bases and J lost 0, with 12 bases in between.

The rearrangement uses TRBV2 and TRBJ2-1; 8 nucleotides match TRBD2. The CDR3 contains 15 residues. With V trimmed by 3 bases and J by 8 bases, 9 bases remained unmatched. The germline V gene encodes CDR1 SNHLY and CDR2 FYNNEI. The DNA for the CDR3 is TGTGCCAGCAGTGAGGGGCCTAGCGGGCAATATGAGCAGTTCTTC. The encoded protein is CASSEGPSGQYEQFF.

J is TRBJ2-1 and V is TRBV7-2, with unresolved D. V lost 1 base, J lost 8 bases, and 12 bases lay in between. CDR3 length: 14 residues. Germline CDR1 and CDR2: SGHTA and FQGNSA. Here the CDR3 reads CASSLVSGPYEQFF. The DNA for the CDR3 is TGTGCCAGCAGCTTAGTTAGTGGGCCCTATGAGCAGTTCTTC. Full variable domain (outside the CDR3, taken from reference TRBV7-2 and TRBJ2-1): GAGVSQSPSNKVTEKGKDVELRCDPISGHTALYWYRQSLGQGLEFLIYFQGNSAPDKSGLPSDRFSAERTGGSVSTLTIQRTQQEDSAVYLCASSLVSGPYEQFFGPGTRLTVL.

V gene TRBV11-3 combines with J gene TRBJ1-4; 10 bases fit TRBD1. Germline CDR1 SGHNT, CDR2 YENEEA. The V and J ends lost 4 bases and 2 bases, in that order; junction bases with no gene match: 4. The CDR3 contains 16 residues. The CDR3 sequence: CASSSRTGGTNEKLFF. The CDR3 DNA follows: TGTGCCAGCAGCTCACGGACAGGGGGTACTAATGAAAAACTGTTTTTT.

V gene TRBV28 combines with J gene TRBJ2-5; a possible D gene is TRBD2 (6 bases). This CDR3 region has 13 residues. V shed 10 bases and J shed 6 bases, with 18 bases lying between them. Germline V gives CDR1 MDHEN, CDR2 SYDVKM. Here the CDR3 DNA reads TGTGCCACCGCAAGGGGTAGCGGTCAGACCCAGTACTTC. It is translated as CATARGSGQTQYF.

The chain has TRBV7-2 and TRBJ2-7; no definite D call. The ends were cut back, 0 bases at V and 7 bases at J, with 10 bases in the middle. Looked up from germline, CDR1 is SGHTA and CDR2 is FQGNSA. The CDR3 length is 13 residues. CDR3: CASSLAEAGEQYF. In nucleotides, the CDR3 is TGTGCCAGCAGCTTAGCAGAGGCTGGGGAGCAGTACTTC.

The V call is TRBV28, the J call TRBJ2-7; D is possibly TRBD1 (6 bases). Trimming took 2 bases from V and 0 from J, leaving 8 bases between them. Germline CDR1 reads MDHEN; CDR2 reads SYDVKM. CDR3 length equals 14 residues. This chain's CDR3 is CASSLGDTSYEQYF. The DNA for the CDR3 is TGTGCCAGCAGTTTAGGGGACACCTCCTACGAGCAGTACTTC.

This rearrangement joins TRBV18 to TRBJ2-3, with 9 bases fitting TRBD1. The CDR3 has 15 amino acids. Germline V gene lookup returns CDR1 KGHSH and CDR2 LQKENI. V trimming: 5 bases; J trimming: 0 bases; junction bases outside the gene matches: 3. The CDR3 DNA reads TGTGCCAGCTCATGGGACAGGGAAAGCACAGATACGCAGTATTTT. This sequence encodes CASSWDRESTDTQYF.